These 10 T cell receptor beta chains share one sample of origin, sequenced in a study of T cells in Graves' hyperthyroidism and ophthalmopathy. TCR beta CDR3 regions were amplified from RNA transcripts. An initial round of RT-PCR targeting the TCR CDR3 relied on the HTBI primer set. TCRdb analysed the multiplex PCR reads with MiXCR anew, one entry per CDR3 protein. Counted here are about 590,000 distinct CDR3 sequences, 13% to 15% occurring once; the ten biggest clones make up around 7%. The sample was blood. The receptors stem from a woman aged 18-29 years with Graves' ophthalmopathy.

In this sample, this clonotype turned up many times. The chain has TRBV5-1 and TRBJ1-5, with D perhaps TRBD1 (5 bases). Germline V gene sequence: CDR1 SGHRS, CDR2 YFSETQ. V shed 2 bases and J shed 2 bases, with 8 bases lying between them. The length of the CDR3 is 14 residues. The CDR3 protein is CASSFRGGNQPQHF. As DNA, the CDR3 is TGCGCCAGCAGCTTTCGGGGCGGCAATCAGCCCCAGCATTTT.

This clonotype was seen repeatedly, ten times or more. The chain has TRBV30 and TRBJ2-1, with 8 nucleotides matching TRBD2. The CDR3 runs to 15 residues. Per the germline V gene, CDR1 is GTSNPN and CDR2 is SVGIG (reference sequence). The J segment lost 7 bases and the V segment lost 5 bases, leaving 13 bases of the junction unmatched. DNA for the CDR3: TGTGCCTGGTTCTTAGCGGGATCTACCAGGAATGAGCAGTTCTTC. Its translation: CAWFLAGSTRNEQFF.

This clonotype showed up just a few times. The genes are TRBV6-1 and TRBJ2-2, with D maybe TRBD1 (6 bases). There are 13 residues in the CDR3. From germline, CDR1 is MNHNS and CDR2 SASEGT. Between the trimmed V and J ends, which lost 10 bases and 1 base, there was a span of 10 bases. CDR3 in amino acids: CANEDRNTGELFF. The CDR3 region has the DNA TGTGCCAACGAGGACAGGAACACCGGGGAGCTGTTTTTT.

This clonotype was seen repeatedly, ten times or more. The rearrangement joins TRBV6-5 to TRBJ1-1; the D gene is possibly TRBD1 (6 bases). The V gene lost 2 bases and the J gene lost 4 bases, with 17 bases spanning the gap. CDR3 length equals 16 residues. Germline V gene data show CDR1 as MNHEY and CDR2 as SVGAGI. CDR3 bases: TGTGCCAGCAGTTACCTTCGGGGGGCTCGTAGCACTGAAGCTTTCTTT. The encoded protein is CASSYLRGARSTEAFF.

This clonotype was recorded many times. This chain uses TRBV5-8 with TRBJ1-2; the D gene is possibly TRBD1 (5 bases). The CDR3 loop spans 16 amino acids. Germline lookup yields CDR1 SGHTS and CDR2 YDEGEE. V was pared by 2 bases and J by 3 bases, with 17 bases between. CDR3 nucleotide sequence: TGTGCCAGCAGCTTCAGGGACGCAGGGATCGACTATGGCTACACCTTC. Translated, it gives CASSFRDAGIDYGYTF.

This clonotype was detected only a few times. The CDR3 loop is CASSFATGLAGDNEQFF. The CDR3 region has the DNA TGTGCCAGCTCATTCGCGACCGGACTAGCGGGGGACAATGAGCAGTTCTTC. The chain employs TRBV18 and TRBJ2-1, with 13 positions matching TRBD2. The V gene end was trimmed by 5 bases and the J gene end by 5 bases; junction bases not matched to a gene: 9. CDR3 size: 17 residues. Looked up from germline, CDR1 is KGHSH and CDR2 is LQKENI.

This clonotype was recorded many times. The chain employs TRBV20-1 and TRBJ1-1, with D maybe TRBD1 (5 bases). The length of the CDR3 is 12 residues. V dropped 4 bases and J dropped 11 bases, with 17 bases sitting between them. CDR1 and CDR2 from the germline V gene are DFQATT and SNEGSKA (reference sequence). The CDR3 loop is CSAKGRGGGAFF. The CDR3 DNA reads TGCAGTGCTAAAGGGAGGGGCGGGGGGGCTTTCTTT.

This clonotype was observed many times. The V and J genes are TRBV7-2 and TRBJ2-1; TRBD1 matches 9 bases. The CDR3 runs 14 residues. The germline gives CDR1 SGHTA, CDR2 FQGNSA. With 7 bases clipped from V and 5 bases from J, the junction kept 6 bases outside the gene matches. CDR3 amino acids: CASTPGQGHNEQFF. Here the CDR3 DNA reads TGTGCCAGCACCCCGGGACAGGGACACAATGAGCAGTTCTTC.

Worth noting for this clonotype: The CDR3 does not end in the conserved phenylalanine or tryptophan, so this is likely a read error. CDR3: CASSQGRFRAEAFL. In DNA form, the CDR3 reads TGCGCCAGCAGCCAAGGTAGATTTAGGGCTGAAGCTTTCCTT. This chain links TRBV4-1 with TRBJ1-1; D gene unclear. From germline, CDR1 is MGHRA and CDR2 YSYEKL. V gave up 1 base and J gave up 6 bases, with 12 bases separating them. The CDR3 runs to 14 residues.

V usage is TRBV12-3 or TRBV12-4 and J usage is TRBJ2-7, with a tentative D call TRBD1 (6 bases). V shed 1 base and J shed 4 bases, with 20 bases lying between them. This CDR3 is 17 amino acids long. The CDR3 reads CASSLGGDNPPLYEQYF. The CDR3 DNA is TGTGCCAGCAGTTTAGGAGGGGACAACCCTCCTTTGTACGAGCAGTACTTC.